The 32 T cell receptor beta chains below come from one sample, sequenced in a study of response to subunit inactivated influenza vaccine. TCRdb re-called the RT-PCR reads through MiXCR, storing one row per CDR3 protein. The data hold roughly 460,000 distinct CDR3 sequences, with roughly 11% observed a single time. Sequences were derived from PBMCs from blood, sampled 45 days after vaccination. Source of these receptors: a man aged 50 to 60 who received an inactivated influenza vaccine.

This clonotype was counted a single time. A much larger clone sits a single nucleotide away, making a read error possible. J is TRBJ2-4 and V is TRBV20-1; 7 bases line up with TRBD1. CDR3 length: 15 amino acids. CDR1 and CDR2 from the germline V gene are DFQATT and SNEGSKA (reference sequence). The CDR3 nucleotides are TGCTGTGCTAGAGAAGCAGGGGGTCCCAAAAACATTCAGTACTTC. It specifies CCAREAGGPKNIQYF.

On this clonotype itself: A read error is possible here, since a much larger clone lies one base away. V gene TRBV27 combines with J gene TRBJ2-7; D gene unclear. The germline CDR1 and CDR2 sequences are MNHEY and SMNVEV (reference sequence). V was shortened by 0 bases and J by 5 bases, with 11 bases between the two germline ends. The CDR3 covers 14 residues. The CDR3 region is CASSLSAVPDEQYF. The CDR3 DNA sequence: TGTGCCAGCAGTTTATCGGCTGTACCGGACGAGCAGTACTTC.

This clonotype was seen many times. The CDR3 sequence: CSGSGIGNEQFF. Written as DNA, the CDR3 is TGCAGCGGGAGCGGGATCGGCAATGAGCAGTTCTTC. V usage is TRBV29-1 and J usage is TRBJ2-1, with 7 bases matching TRBD2. CDR1 is SQVTM, CDR2 ANQGSEA, per germline. J lost 6 bases, V lost 7 bases, and 6 bases had no gene match. The CDR3 is 12 residues long.

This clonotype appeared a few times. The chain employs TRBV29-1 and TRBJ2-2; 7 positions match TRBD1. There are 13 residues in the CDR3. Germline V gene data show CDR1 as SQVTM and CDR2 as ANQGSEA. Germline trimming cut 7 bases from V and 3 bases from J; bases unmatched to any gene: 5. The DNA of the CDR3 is TGCAGCGCCTACCAGGGGGACACCGGGGAGCTGTTTTTT. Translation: CSAYQGDTGELFF.

The chain's CDR3 is CASRVGEGSYEQYF. Here the CDR3 DNA reads TGTGCCAGCAGGGTGGGGGAGGGCTCCTACGAGCAGTACTTC. The chain links TRBV12-3 or TRBV12-4 to TRBJ2-7, with TRBD2 identical over 7 bases. The CDR3 is made up of 14 amino acids. V was clipped by 6 bases and J by 0 bases; unmatched bases: 5.

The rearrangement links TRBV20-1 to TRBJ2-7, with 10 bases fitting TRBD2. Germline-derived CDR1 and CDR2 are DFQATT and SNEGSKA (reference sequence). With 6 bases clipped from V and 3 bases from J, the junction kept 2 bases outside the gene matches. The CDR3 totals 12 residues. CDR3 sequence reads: CSAERGGYEQYF. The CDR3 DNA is TGCAGTGCCGAGCGGGGGGGCTACGAGCAGTACTTC.

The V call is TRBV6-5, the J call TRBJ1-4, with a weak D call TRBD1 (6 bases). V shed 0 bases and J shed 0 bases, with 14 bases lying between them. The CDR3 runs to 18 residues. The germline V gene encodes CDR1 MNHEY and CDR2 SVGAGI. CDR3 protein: CASSYSLSTGTTNEKLFF. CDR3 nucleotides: TGTGCCAGCAGTTACTCGTTGTCCACAGGGACAACTAATGAAAAACTGTTTTTT.

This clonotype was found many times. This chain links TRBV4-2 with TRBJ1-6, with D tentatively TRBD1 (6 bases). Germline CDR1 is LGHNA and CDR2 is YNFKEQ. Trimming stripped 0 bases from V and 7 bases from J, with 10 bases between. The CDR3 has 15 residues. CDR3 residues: CASSQDGQQNSPLHF. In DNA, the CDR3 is TGTGCCAGCAGCCAAGACGGACAGCAAAATTCACCCCTCCACTTT.

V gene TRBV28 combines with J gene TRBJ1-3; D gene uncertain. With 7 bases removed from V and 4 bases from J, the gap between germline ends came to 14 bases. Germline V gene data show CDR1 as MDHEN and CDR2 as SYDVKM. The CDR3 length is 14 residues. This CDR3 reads CASTDTHSGNTIYF. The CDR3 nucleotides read TGTGCCAGCACCGACACGCACTCGGGAAACACCATATATTTT.

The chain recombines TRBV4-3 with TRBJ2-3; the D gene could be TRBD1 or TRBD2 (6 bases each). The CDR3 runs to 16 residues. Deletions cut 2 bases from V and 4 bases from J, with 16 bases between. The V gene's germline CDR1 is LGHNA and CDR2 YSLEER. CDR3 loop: CASSQRGGTPADTQYF. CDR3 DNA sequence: TGCGCCAGCAGCCAAAGAGGGGGGACGCCCGCAGATACGCAGTATTTT.

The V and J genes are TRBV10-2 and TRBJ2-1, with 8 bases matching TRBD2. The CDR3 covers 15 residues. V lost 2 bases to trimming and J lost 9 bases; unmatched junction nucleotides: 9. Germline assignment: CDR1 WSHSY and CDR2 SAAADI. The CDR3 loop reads CASSETGGPGSEQFF. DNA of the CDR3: TGCGCCAGCAGTGAGACGGGAGGGCCGGGAAGTGAGCAGTTCTTC.

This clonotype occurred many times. The CDR3 sequence is CASSFTSTPEGEQFF. CDR3 sequence (DNA): TGTGCCAGCAGCTTCACGTCGACGCCCGAAGGTGAGCAGTTCTTC. This rearrangement joins TRBV7-2 to TRBJ2-1; D is ambiguous. V lost 3 bases to trimming and J lost 9 bases, with 18 bases between them. The CDR3 has 15 amino acids. Germline CDR1 is SGHTA and CDR2 is FQGNSA. The whole variable domain, filled in from reference TRBV7-2 and TRBJ2-1, reads GAGVSQSPSNKVTEKGKDVELRCDPISGHTALYWYRQSLGQGLEFLIYFQGNSAPDKSGLPSDRFSAERTGGSVSTLTIQRTQQEDSAVYLCASSFTSTPEGEQFFGPGTRLTVL.

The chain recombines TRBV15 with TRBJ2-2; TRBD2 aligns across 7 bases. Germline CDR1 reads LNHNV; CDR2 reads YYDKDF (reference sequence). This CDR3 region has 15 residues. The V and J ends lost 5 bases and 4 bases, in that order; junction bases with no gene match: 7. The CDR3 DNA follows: TGTGCCACCAGCGAAGGAGGGACTACCACCGGGGAGCTGTTTTTT. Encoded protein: CATSEGGTTTGELFF.

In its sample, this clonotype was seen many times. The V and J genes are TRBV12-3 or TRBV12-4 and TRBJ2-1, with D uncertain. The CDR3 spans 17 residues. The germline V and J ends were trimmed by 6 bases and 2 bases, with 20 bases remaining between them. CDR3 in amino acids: CASSDSFAAKTYNEQFF. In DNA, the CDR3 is TGTGCCAGCAGCGATTCGTTCGCGGCCAAAACCTACAATGAGCAGTTCTTC.

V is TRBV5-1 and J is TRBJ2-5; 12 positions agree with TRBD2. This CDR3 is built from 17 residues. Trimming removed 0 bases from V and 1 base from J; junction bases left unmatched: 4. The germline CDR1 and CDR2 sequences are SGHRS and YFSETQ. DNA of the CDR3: TGCGCCAGCAGCTTGGGTGGGACTAGCGGGTTCCAAGAGACCCAGTACTTC. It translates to CASSLGGTSGFQETQYF.

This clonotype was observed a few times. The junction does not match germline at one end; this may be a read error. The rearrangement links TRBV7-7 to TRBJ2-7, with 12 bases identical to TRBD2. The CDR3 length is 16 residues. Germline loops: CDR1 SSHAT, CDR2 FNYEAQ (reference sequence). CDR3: CASSLGLAGGLDEQYF. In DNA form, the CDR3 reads TGTGCTAGCAGCTTAGGGCTAGCGGGGGGGCTCGACGAGCAGTACTTC.

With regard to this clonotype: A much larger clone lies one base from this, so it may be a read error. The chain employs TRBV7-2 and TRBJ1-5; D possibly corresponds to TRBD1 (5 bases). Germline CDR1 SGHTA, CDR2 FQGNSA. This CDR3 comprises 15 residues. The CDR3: CARSLDRGGFQPQHF. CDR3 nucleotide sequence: TGTGCCAGAAGCTTAGATAGGGGAGGGTTTCAGCCCCAGCATTTT.

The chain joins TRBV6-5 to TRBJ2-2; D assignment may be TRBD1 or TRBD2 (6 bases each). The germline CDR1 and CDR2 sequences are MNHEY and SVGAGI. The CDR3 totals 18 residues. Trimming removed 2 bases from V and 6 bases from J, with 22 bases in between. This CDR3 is CASSYHAVVGGRSGELFF. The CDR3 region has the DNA TGTGCCAGCAGTTACCACGCGGTGGTCGGGGGCCGATCCGGGGAGCTGTTTTTT.

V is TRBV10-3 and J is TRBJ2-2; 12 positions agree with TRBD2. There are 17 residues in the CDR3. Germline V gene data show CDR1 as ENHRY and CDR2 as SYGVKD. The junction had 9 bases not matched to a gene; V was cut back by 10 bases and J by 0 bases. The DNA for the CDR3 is TGTGCCACCAAGCCACTAGCGGGGGGCGCGAACACCGGGGAGCTGTTTTTT. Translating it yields CATKPLAGGANTGELFF.

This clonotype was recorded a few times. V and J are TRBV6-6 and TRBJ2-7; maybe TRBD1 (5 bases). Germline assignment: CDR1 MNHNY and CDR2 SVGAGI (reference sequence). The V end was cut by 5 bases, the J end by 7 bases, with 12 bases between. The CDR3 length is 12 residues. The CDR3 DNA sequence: TGTGCCAGCAGTCAGGGCCCTGGTGAGCAGTACTTC. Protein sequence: CASSQGPGEQYF.

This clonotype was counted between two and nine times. The chain's CDR3 is CASSLDPNTGELFF. CDR3 sequence (DNA): TGCGCCAGCAGCTTGGACCCGAACACCGGGGAGCTGTTTTTT. The V call is TRBV5-1, the J call TRBJ2-2; no clear D. V was clipped by 0 bases and J by 0 bases, with 3 bases between them. The CDR3 totals 14 residues. Germline loops: CDR1 SGHRS, CDR2 YFSETQ.

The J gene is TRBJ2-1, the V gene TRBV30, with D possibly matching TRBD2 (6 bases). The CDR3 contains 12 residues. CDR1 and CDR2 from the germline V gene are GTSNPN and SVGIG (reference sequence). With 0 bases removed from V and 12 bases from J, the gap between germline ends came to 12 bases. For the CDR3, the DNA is TGTGCCTGGAGTGTACAAGGGGAGGTGCAGTTCTTC. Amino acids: CAWSVQGEVQFF.

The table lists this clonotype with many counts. The CDR3 DNA is TGCGCCAGCAGCTTGGAGGGGGATAGCAATCAGCCCCAGCATTTT. Translated: CASSLEGDSNQPQHF. This chain joins TRBV5-1 and TRBJ1-5; tentative D call: TRBD1 (6 bases). V was pared by 0 bases and J by 0 bases, with 7 bases between. The CDR3 totals 15 residues. Germline V lookup: CDR1 SGHRS, CDR2 YFSETQ.

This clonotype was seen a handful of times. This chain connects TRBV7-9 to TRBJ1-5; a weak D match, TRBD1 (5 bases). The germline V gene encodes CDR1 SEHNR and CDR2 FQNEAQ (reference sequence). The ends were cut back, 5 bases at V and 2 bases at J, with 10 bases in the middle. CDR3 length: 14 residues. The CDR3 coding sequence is TGTGCCAGCAGCGCAGGGCTCGGCAATCAGCCCCAGCATTTT. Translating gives CASSAGLGNQPQHF.

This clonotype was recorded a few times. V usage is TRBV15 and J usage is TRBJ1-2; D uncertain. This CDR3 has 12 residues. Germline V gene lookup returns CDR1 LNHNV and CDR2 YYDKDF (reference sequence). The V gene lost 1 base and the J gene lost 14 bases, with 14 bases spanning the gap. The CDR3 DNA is TGTGCCACCAGCAGAGCAGGCGGGGTGGAGACCTTC. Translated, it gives CATSRAGGVETF. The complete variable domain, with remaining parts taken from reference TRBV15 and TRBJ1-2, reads DAMVIQNPRYQVTQFGKPVTLSCSQTLNHNVMYWYQQKSSQAPKLLFHYYDKDFNNEADTPDNFQSRRPNTSFCFLDIRSPGLGDTAMYLCATSRAGGVETFGSGTRLTVV.

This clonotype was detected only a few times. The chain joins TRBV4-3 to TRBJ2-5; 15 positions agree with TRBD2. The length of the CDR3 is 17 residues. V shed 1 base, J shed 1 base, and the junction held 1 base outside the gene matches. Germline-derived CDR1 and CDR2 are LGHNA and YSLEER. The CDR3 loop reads CASSQGTSGGAQETQYF. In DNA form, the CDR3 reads TGCGCCAGCAGCCAAGGGACTAGCGGGGGGGCCCAAGAGACCCAGTACTTC.

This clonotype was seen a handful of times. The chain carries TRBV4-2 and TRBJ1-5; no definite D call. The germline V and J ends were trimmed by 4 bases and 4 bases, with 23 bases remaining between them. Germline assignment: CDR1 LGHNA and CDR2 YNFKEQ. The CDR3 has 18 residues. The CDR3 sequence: CASSLFKFDGKLNQPQHF. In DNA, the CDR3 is TGTGCCAGCAGCCTATTTAAGTTCGACGGCAAACTAAATCAGCCCCAGCATTTT.

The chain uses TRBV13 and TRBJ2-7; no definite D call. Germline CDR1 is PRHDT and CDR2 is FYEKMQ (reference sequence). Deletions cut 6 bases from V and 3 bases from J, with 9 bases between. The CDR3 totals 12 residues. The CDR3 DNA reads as TGTGCCAGCAGTAGAAGGCGCTACGAGCAGTACTTC. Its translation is CASSRRRYEQYF. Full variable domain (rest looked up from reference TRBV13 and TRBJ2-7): AAGVIQSPRHLIKEKRETATLKCYPIPRHDTVYWYQQGPGQDPQFLISFYEKMQSDKGSIPDRFSAQQFSDYHSELNMSSLELGDSALYFCASSRRRYEQYFGPGTRLTVT.

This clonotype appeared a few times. In DNA, the CDR3 is TGCAGTGCTAGAAGTCCAGCGGGGGGATGGGAGCAGTACTTC. Translating gives CSARSPAGGWEQYF. The rearrangement links TRBV20-1 to TRBJ2-7, with 9 bases aligning to TRBD2. Looked up from germline, CDR1 is DFQATT and CDR2 is SNEGSKA (reference sequence). Losses at the gene ends were 2 bases for V and 7 bases for J; bases not matched to a gene: 9. The CDR3 consists of 14 residues.

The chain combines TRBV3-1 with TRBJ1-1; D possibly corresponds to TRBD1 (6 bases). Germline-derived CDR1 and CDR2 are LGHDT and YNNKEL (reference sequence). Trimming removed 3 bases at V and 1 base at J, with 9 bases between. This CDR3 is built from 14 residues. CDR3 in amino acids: CASSHPQGNTEAFF. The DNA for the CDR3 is TGTGCCAGCAGCCATCCACAGGGGAACACTGAAGCTTTCTTT. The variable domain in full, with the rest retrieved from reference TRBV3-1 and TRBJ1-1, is DTAVSQTPKYLVTQMGNDKSIKCEQNLGHDTMYWYKQDSKKFLKIMFSYNNKELIINETVPNRFSPKSPDKAHLNLHINSLELGDSAVYFCASSHPQGNTEAFFGQGTRLTVV.

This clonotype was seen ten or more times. The CDR3 here is CASRGLGSSYEQYF. For the CDR3, the DNA is TGTGCCAGCAGGGGTTTGGGGTCCTCCTACGAGCAGTACTTC. The V and J genes are TRBV7-2 and TRBJ2-7; D is uncertain. The CDR3 spans 14 residues. The V and J ends lost 6 bases and 0 bases respectively, with 12 bases between them. From germline, CDR1 is SGHTA and CDR2 FQGNSA.

The CDR3 nucleotides are TGTGCCAGCAGCTTAGGGGATGGGGCTGAGCAGTTCTTC. As protein: CASSLGDGAEQFF. The chain is built from TRBV7-6 and TRBJ2-1; D might be TRBD1 (5 bases). Germline CDR1 SGHVS, CDR2 FNYEAQ. V lost 1 base, J lost 9 bases, and 10 bases lay in between. The CDR3 length is 13 residues.